This TCR beta chain is from a study of HIV-infected patients and healthy controls. The CDR3 extends over 14 amino acids. Germline-derived CDR1 and CDR2 are SGHRS and YFSETQ. Trimming left V 4 bases short and J 2 bases short, with 10 bases between. About 500 ng RNA was reverse transcribed with alpha and beta constant-region primers. Using multiplexing indices, alpha and beta chain libraries were generated apart by chain-specific third strand synthesis. TCRdb ran MiXCR on the 5' RACE reads and lists one entry per CDR3 protein. The sample contains about 19,000 distinct CDR3 sequences, 7.5% to 9% of which appear only once. All unsorted peripheral T cells were captured because whole blood was used without fractionation. This clonotype was recorded at least ten times.

Sequences were obtained from blood. This sequence joins TRBV5-1 and TRBJ1-5; D remains ambiguous. The TCR sequence derives from an adult in good health. As DNA, the CDR3 is TGCGCCAGCAGCGAGCAAGGAGGCAATCAGCCCCAGCATTTT. It specifies CASSEQGGNQPQHF.